The 26 T cell receptor beta chains given below trace back to one sample, sequenced in a study of blood T cell repertoires in COVID-19. Sequencing used immunoSEQ multiplex PCR; TCRdb keeps in-frame clones, though not all of them. Among roughly 300,000 clones listed, about 88% were seen once. Sequencing input: PBMCs or T cells enriched from blood (not recorded which). The receptor set was obtained from a woman in her twenties or thirties who had recovered from COVID-19.

Comment on this clone: Sequence at one end of the junction differs from germline and may be a read error. The rearrangement uses TRBV19 and TRBJ1-1, with 10 bases lining up with TRBD1. The CDR3 has 15 residues. CDR1 LNHDA and CDR2 SQIVND come from the germline V gene (reference sequence). The chain's CDR3 is CASSITGQGNAEAFF. The CDR3 DNA is TGTGCCAGTAGCATCACGGGACAGGGGAACGCTGAAGCTTTCTTT.

The V call is TRBV5-8, the J call TRBJ2-3, with 9 bases matching TRBD2. This CDR3 is built from 16 residues. Germline-derived CDR1 and CDR2 are SGHTS and YDEGEE. V dropped 2 bases and J dropped 8; count of bases not matched to a gene: 12. The CDR3 here is CASSFKRGVVIGTQYF. For the CDR3, the DNA is TGTGCCAGCAGCTTCAAGCGGGGGGTGGTTATTGGTACGCAGTATTTT.

The chain uses TRBV19 and TRBJ2-2, with TRBD2 matching over 7 bases. V was pared by 7 bases and J by 6 bases, with 11 bases of the junction left unmatched. The germline V gene encodes CDR1 LNHDA and CDR2 SQIVND (reference sequence). CDR3 size: 15 residues. CDR3 sequence (DNA): TGTGCCAGTACTCAGACCGGGACTAAACCCGGGGAGCTGTTTTTT. Its protein is CASTQTGTKPGELFF.

This chain links TRBV19 with TRBJ1-2, with 8 bases that match TRBD1. The germline V gene has CDR1 LNHDA and CDR2 SQIVND (reference sequence). The CDR3 covers 16 residues. V trimming: 3 bases; J trimming: 8 bases; junction bases outside the gene matches: 14. CDR3 in amino acids: CASSISSGQGGGGYTF. The CDR3 nucleotides read TGTGCCAGTAGTATTAGTTCTGGACAGGGAGGAGGCGGCTACACCTTC.

The CDR3 DNA reads TGCAGTGTGACGCAGGGTGACGGCTACACCTTC. Protein sequence: CSVTQGDGYTF. This sequence joins TRBV20-1 and TRBJ1-2; possible D gene TRBD1, 5 bases. Germline-derived CDR1 and CDR2 are DFQATT and SNEGSKA (reference sequence). This CDR3 is 11 amino acids long. The germline V and J ends were trimmed by 7 bases and 8 bases, with 14 bases remaining between them.

The chain is built from TRBV28 and TRBJ1-2; D unresolved. This CDR3 has 12 amino acids. Germline CDR1 and CDR2: MDHEN and SYDVKM. V lost 3 bases and J 2 bases, leaving 4 bases between the germline ends. The CDR3 spells CASSFQNYGYTF. For the CDR3, the DNA is TGTGCCAGCAGTTTCCAGAACTATGGCTACACCTTC.

This sequence joins TRBV12-5 and TRBJ2-5, with 9 bases fitting TRBD1. The germline gives CDR1 LGHNT, CDR2 FRNRAP. Trimming removed 0 bases from V and 5 bases from J; junction bases left unmatched: 1. This CDR3 contains 14 residues. Written as DNA, the CDR3 is TGTGCTAGTGGTTTGGTGGACAGGGGTGAGACCCAGTACTTC. This codes for CASGLVDRGETQYF.

The CDR3 DNA sequence: TGTGCCAGCAGCTCCGGGGGGATCTCCAATTCACCCCTCCACTTT. Translating gives CASSSGGISNSPLHF. The chain links TRBV7-8 to TRBJ1-6, with D possibly matching TRBD1 (5 bases). V lost 4 bases and J 7 bases, leaving 14 bases between the germline ends. The CDR3 spans 15 residues. Germline V gene data show CDR1 as SGHVS and CDR2 as FQNEAQ.

This chain connects TRBV2 to TRBJ2-3; 10 positions match TRBD2. The junction had 9 bases not matched to a gene; V was cut back by 8 bases and J by 7 bases. This CDR3 contains 14 residues. Per the germline V gene, CDR1 is SNHLY and CDR2 is FYNNEI. The chain's CDR3 is CASGSSGGGNTQYF. CDR3 bases: TGTGCCAGCGGGTCTAGCGGGGGCGGGAATACGCAGTATTTT. The entire variable domain, with the rest obtained from reference TRBV2 and TRBJ2-3, is as follows: EPEVTQTPSHQVTQMGQEVILRCVPISNHLYFYWYRQILGQKVEFLVSFYNNEISEKSEIFDDQFSVERPDGSNFTLKIRSTKLEDSAMYFCASGSSGGGNTQYFGPGTRLTVL.

The chain uses TRBV10-1 and TRBJ2-2, with D unresolved. V was trimmed by 0 bases and J by 1 base, leaving 9 bases between them. CDR1 and CDR2 from the germline V gene are WNHNN and SYGVQD (reference sequence). This CDR3 region has 16 residues. CDR3 DNA sequence: TGCGCCAGCAGTGAGTCGAGAGTAATGAACACCGGGGAGCTGTTTTTT. Protein: CASSESRVMNTGELFF.

The rearrangement joins TRBV19 to TRBJ2-1; possible D gene TRBD1, 6 bases. Germline V gene data show CDR1 as LNHDA and CDR2 as SQIVND (reference sequence). V was trimmed by 3 bases and J by 9 bases, leaving 9 bases between them. The CDR3 spans 12 residues. CDR3 bases: TGTGCCAGTAGTATTAGGGGGAGTGAGCAGTTCTTC. Translated, it gives CASSIRGSEQFF.

The J gene is TRBJ2-5, the V gene TRBV7-7; no reliable D call. V was cut by 4 bases and J by 4 bases, with 7 bases left in between. Germline values: CDR1 SSHAT, CDR2 FNYEAQ (reference sequence). CDR3 length: 12 amino acids. CDR3 sequence: CASSSLGETQYF. CDR3 in DNA: TGTGCCAGCAGCTCCCTCGGAGAGACCCAGTACTTC.

J is TRBJ1-2 and V is TRBV19; D is unclear. V lost 7 bases to trimming and J lost 3 bases, with 12 bases between them. Germline-derived CDR1 and CDR2 are LNHDA and SQIVND (reference sequence). This CDR3 has 13 residues. The CDR3 spells CASTDGLDYGYTF. The CDR3 nucleotides read TGTGCCAGTACCGACGGACTGGACTATGGCTACACCTTC.

This rearrangement joins TRBV18 to TRBJ1-2; TRBD1 matches 8 bases. V lost 4 bases and J lost 8; bases outside the gene matches: 12. Germline loops: CDR1 KGHSH, CDR2 LQKENI. This CDR3 spans 15 amino acids. CDR3 residues: CASSLGQGGVEGYTF. The CDR3 DNA follows: TGTGCCAGCTCACTTGGACAGGGTGGAGTGGAGGGCTACACCTTC. Full variable domain (remainder filled in from reference TRBV18 and TRBJ1-2): NAGVMQNPRHLVRRRGQEARLRCSPMKGHSHVYWYRQLPEEGLKFMVYLQKENIIDESGMPKERFSAEFPKEGPSILRIQQVVRGDSAAYFCASSLGQGGVEGYTFGSGTRLTVV.

A note on this clone: Other DNA sequences in the sample encode the same CDR3. This chain uses TRBV2 with TRBJ2-2; 7 nucleotides agree with TRBD1. This CDR3 has 15 residues. V was clipped by 4 bases and J by 0 bases; unmatched bases: 2. The germline gives CDR1 SNHLY, CDR2 FYNNEI. CDR3 sequence: CASSVGTANTGELFF. The CDR3 nucleotides read TGTGCCAGCAGTGTCGGGACAGCGAACACCGGGGAGCTGTTTTTT. The full variable domain, its missing parts supplied by reference TRBV2 and TRBJ2-2, is EPEVTQTPSHQVTQMGQEVILRCVPISNHLYFYWYRQILGQKVEFLVSFYNNEISEKSEIFDDQFSVERPDGSNFTLKIRSTKLEDSAMYFCASSVGTANTGELFFGEGSRLTVL.

This sequence joins TRBV5-5 and TRBJ1-1; 9 nucleotides match TRBD1. Germline V CDR1 and CDR2: SGHKS, YYEKEE (reference sequence). The CDR3 is 13 residues long. The V and J ends lost 4 bases and 6 bases, in that order; junction bases with no gene match: 4. Here the CDR3 reads CASSPGTGPEAFF. For the CDR3, the DNA is TGTGCCAGCAGCCCCGGGACAGGGCCTGAAGCTTTCTTT.

The gene calls are TRBV18 and TRBJ1-3; TRBD1 is a possible D gene (6 bases). Trimming took off 2 bases at V and 0 bases at J, with 17 bases between the two ends. The CDR3 has 18 residues. Germline CDR1 and CDR2: KGHSH and LQKENI. This chain's CDR3 is CASSPSGTGLFSGNTIYF. CDR3 in DNA: TGTGCCAGCTCACCATCCGGAACAGGGTTATTCTCTGGAAACACCATATATTTT. Supplemented by reference TRBV18 and TRBJ1-3, the full variable domain reads NAGVMQNPRHLVRRRGQEARLRCSPMKGHSHVYWYRQLPEEGLKFMVYLQKENIIDESGMPKERFSAEFPKEGPSILRIQQVVRGDSAAYFCASSPSGTGLFSGNTIYFGEGSWLTVV.

The gene calls are TRBV9 and TRBJ2-3; TRBD1 agrees at 11 bases. The CDR3 spans 16 residues. The V segment lost 3 bases and the J segment 1 base; nucleotides outside the gene matches: 4. Germline V lookup: CDR1 SGDLS, CDR2 YYNGEE. CDR3 DNA: TGTGCCAGCAGCGGGGGACAGGGGGTTGGCACAGATACGCAGTATTTT. As protein: CASSGGQGVGTDTQYF.

This chain connects TRBV9 to TRBJ1-2; D is perhaps TRBD1 (5 bases). CDR1 is SGDLS and CDR2 is YYNGEE in the germline V gene. The CDR3 spans 15 residues. Trimming removed 2 bases from V and 5 bases from J, with 16 bases in between. This CDR3 reads CASSVTDTKPYGYTF. CDR3 DNA sequence: TGTGCCAGCAGCGTTACGGACACGAAGCCTTATGGCTACACCTTC.

This chain uses TRBV5-5 with TRBJ2-3; 10 positions match TRBD2. V shed 1 base and J 4 bases; nucleotides not matched to a gene: 6. The germline V gene encodes CDR1 SGHKS and CDR2 YYEKEE (reference sequence). CDR3 length: 16 amino acids. CDR3 region: CASSLLSGLASDTQYF. In DNA form, the CDR3 reads TGTGCCAGCAGCTTGCTTTCGGGACTAGCGTCAGATACGCAGTATTTT.

This chain joins TRBV5-5 and TRBJ1-4, with 8 positions matching TRBD1. This CDR3 is 15 amino acids long. Unmatched junction bases numbered 7, after V lost 4 bases and J lost 5 bases. The germline CDR1 and CDR2 sequences are SGHKS and YYEKEE (reference sequence). The CDR3 nucleotides are TGTGCCAGCAGCCACTCGACAGGGGTCAATGAAAAACTGTTTTTT. Translated: CASSHSTGVNEKLFF.

This clone came up once. V usage is TRBV3-1 (or the pseudogene TRBV3-2) and J usage is TRBJ1-1, with 9 bases aligning to TRBD1. CDR3 length: 14 amino acids. Losses at the gene ends were 6 bases for V and 4 bases for J; bases not matched to a gene: 6. Germline CDR1 reads LGHDT; CDR2 reads YNNKEL (reference sequence). CDR3 nucleotide sequence: TGTGCCAGCAGTCCCGGGACAGGGCGCACTGAAGCTTTCTTT. It specifies CASSPGTGRTEAFF.

This clone was recorded once. V usage is TRBV24-1 and J usage is TRBJ2-3, with 7 bases matching TRBD1. V shed 3 bases, J shed 2 bases, and the junction held 7 bases outside the gene matches. The CDR3 spans 16 residues. CDR1 KGHDR and CDR2 SFDVKD come from the germline V gene. DNA for the CDR3: TGTGCCACCAGTGATCCCGGACAGGATTTCACAGATACGCAGTATTTT. This sequence encodes CATSDPGQDFTDTQYF.

This rearrangement joins TRBV15 to TRBJ2-2; D may be TRBD2 (5 bases). The CDR3 spans 17 residues. Germline V CDR1 and CDR2: LNHNV, YYDKDF (reference sequence). V lost 1 base and J 1 base, leaving 13 bases between the germline ends. This CDR3 reads CATSRALASRNTGELFF. The CDR3, as DNA: TGTGCCACCAGCAGAGCGCTGGCTAGCCGGAACACCGGGGAGCTGTTTTTT.

This chain joins TRBV5-1 and TRBJ2-3; no firm D call. The CDR3 spans 15 residues. Germline V CDR1 and CDR2: SGHRS, YFSETQ. Trimming shortened V by 4 bases and J by 0 bases, and 12 bases separated the two germline ends. Written as DNA, the CDR3 is TGCGCCAGCAGCGCCTTAGCCCGAAGCACAGATACGCAGTATTTT. Protein product: CASSALARSTDTQYF.

Here the CDR3 reads CASSLLAAGGPETQYF. CDR3 DNA: TGTGCCAGCAGTTTACTGGCGGCGGGGGGGCCTGAGACCCAGTACTTC. The rearrangement joins TRBV27 to TRBJ2-5, with 9 positions matching TRBD2. This CDR3 contains 16 residues. J lost 5 bases, V lost 2 bases, and 9 bases had no gene match. The germline CDR1 and CDR2 sequences are MNHEY and SMNVEV (reference sequence).